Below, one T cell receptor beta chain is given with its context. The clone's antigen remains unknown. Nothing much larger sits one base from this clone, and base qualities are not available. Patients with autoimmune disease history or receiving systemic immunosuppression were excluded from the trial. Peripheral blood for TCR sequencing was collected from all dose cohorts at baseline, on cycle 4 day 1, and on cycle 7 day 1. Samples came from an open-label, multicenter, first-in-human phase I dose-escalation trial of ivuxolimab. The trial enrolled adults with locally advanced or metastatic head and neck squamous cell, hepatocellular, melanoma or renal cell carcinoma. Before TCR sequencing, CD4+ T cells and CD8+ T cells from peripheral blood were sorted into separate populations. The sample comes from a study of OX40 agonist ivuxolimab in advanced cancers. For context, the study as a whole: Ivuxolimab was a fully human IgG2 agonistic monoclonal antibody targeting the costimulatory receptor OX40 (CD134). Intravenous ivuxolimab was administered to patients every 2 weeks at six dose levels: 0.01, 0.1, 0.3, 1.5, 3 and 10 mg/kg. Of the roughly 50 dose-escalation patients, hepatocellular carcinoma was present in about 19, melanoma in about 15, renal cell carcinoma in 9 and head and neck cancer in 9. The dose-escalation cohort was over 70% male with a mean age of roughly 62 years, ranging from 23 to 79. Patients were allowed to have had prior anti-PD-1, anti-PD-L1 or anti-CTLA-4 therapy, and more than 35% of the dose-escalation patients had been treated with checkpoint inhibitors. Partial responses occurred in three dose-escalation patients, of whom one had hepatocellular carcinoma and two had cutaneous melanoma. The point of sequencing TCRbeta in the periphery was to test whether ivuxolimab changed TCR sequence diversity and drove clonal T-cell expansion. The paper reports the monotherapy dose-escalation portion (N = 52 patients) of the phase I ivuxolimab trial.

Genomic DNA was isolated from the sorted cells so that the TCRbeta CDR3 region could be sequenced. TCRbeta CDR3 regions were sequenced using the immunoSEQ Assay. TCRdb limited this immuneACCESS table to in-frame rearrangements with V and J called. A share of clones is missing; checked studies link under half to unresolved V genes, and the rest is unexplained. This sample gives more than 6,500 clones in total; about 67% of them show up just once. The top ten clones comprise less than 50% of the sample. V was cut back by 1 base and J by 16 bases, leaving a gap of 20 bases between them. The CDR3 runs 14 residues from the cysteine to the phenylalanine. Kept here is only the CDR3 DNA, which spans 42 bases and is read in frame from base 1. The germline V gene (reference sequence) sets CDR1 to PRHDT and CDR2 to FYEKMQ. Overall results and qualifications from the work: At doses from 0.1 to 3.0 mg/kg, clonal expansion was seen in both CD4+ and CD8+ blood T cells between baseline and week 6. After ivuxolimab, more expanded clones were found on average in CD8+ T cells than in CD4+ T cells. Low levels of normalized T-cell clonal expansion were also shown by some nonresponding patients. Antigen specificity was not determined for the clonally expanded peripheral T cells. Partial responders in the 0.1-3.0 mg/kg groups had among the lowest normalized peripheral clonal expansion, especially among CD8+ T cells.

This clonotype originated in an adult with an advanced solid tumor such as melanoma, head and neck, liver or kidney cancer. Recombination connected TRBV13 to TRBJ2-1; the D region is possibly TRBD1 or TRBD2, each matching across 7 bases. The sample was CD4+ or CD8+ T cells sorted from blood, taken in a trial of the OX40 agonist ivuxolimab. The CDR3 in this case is CASSLAAATGRGFF. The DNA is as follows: TGTGCCAGCAGCTTAGCCGCCGCGACAGGGAGGGGATTCTTC.